These 17 T cell receptor beta chains came from one sample sequenced in a study of post-analysis software for immune sequencing data. General study findings and limits: TRBV segments more frequent in patients than in controls numbered a few and included TRBV5-6, TRBV5-1 and TRBV20-1.

Each TCR beta cDNA library carried unique molecular identifiers. From the PCR reads, TCRdb called clonotypes with MiXCR, one entry per CDR3 protein. Altogether a few hundred thousand distinct CDR3 sequences are present, more than 30% being singletons, with the ten largest covering 7.6%. No cognate antigen is known for these TCRs. Sequencing was done on a sample of blood. The receptors come from a girl under 10 years old with multiple sclerosis.

The chain couples TRBV27 to TRBJ1-1; D remains unclear. Trimming shortened V by 8 bases and J by 1 base, and 8 bases separated the two germline ends. The CDR3 loop spans 12 amino acids. CDR1 MNHEY and CDR2 SMNVEV come from the germline V gene (reference sequence). CDR3 nucleotide sequence: TGTGCCAGCGGAAGGGCGAACACTGAAGCTTTCTTT. The encoded protein is CASGRANTEAFF.

The CDR3 region has the DNA TGCAGCGAGGGGACTAGCGGGGGGGCCCTAAATGAGCAGTTCTTC. This gives the protein CSEGTSGGALNEQFF. V usage is TRBV29-1 and J usage is TRBJ2-1; 16 bases match TRBD2. This CDR3 region has 15 residues. The ends lost 7 bases at V and 7 bases at J; junction bases unmatched: 7. CDR1 is SQVTM, CDR2 ANQGSEA, per germline.

This sequence joins TRBV7-3 and TRBJ1-1; D is ambiguous. From germline, CDR1 is SGHTA and CDR2 FQGTGA. The CDR3 is 11 residues long. Trimming removed 8 bases from V and 2 bases from J, with 6 bases in between. The CDR3 region has the DNA TGTGCCAGCGTAGGAAACACTGAAGCTTTCTTT. Translation: CASVGNTEAFF.

V usage is TRBV7-9 and J usage is TRBJ1-5; the D is unclear. This CDR3 spans 12 amino acids. Trimming took off 5 bases at V and 7 bases at J, with 9 bases between the two ends. Looked up from germline, CDR1 is SEHNR and CDR2 is FQNEAQ (reference sequence). This CDR3 reads CASSPIYQPQHF. The CDR3 region has the DNA TGTGCCAGCAGCCCCATTTACCAGCCCCAGCATTTT.

The rearrangement links TRBV7-9 to TRBJ2-7, with a possible D match to TRBD2 (6 bases). The germline gives CDR1 SEHNR, CDR2 FQNEAQ (reference sequence). The CDR3 length is 14 residues. Trimming cost V 1 base and J 4 bases, with 11 bases left between them. CDR3 protein: CASSLDGSFYEQYF. The DNA for the CDR3 is TGTGCCAGCAGCTTAGACGGGAGTTTTTACGAGCAGTACTTC.

CDR3 bases: TGTGCCAGTAGGGACAGTCCCACTGAAGCTTTCTTT. It yields the protein CASRDSPTEAFF. This rearrangement joins TRBV19 to TRBJ1-1, with a possible D match to TRBD1 (6 bases). Trimming shortened V by 6 bases and J by 4 bases, and 9 bases separated the two germline ends. This CDR3 spans 12 amino acids. Germline assignment: CDR1 LNHDA and CDR2 SQIVND (reference sequence).

The gene calls are TRBV4-1 and TRBJ2-4; D perhaps matches TRBD2 (6 bases). The J call may be in error: the DNA end matches TRBJ2-5 better. The CDR3 has 14 amino acids. In germline, CDR1 is MGHRA, CDR2 YSYEKL. The CDR3 coding sequence is TGCGCCAGCAGTCCCAGGCGGGATTGGACGACCCAGTACTTC. Protein sequence: CASSPRRDWTTQYF.

The sample holds a few counts of this clonotype. The chain links TRBV5-1 to TRBJ2-7, with 10 bases fitting TRBD2. Germline CDR1 reads SGHRS; CDR2 reads YFSETQ. The CDR3 contains 16 residues. V shed 4 bases, J shed 0 bases, and the junction held 7 bases outside the gene matches. CDR3 residues: CASSLLLAGPSYEQYF. The CDR3 region has the DNA TGCGCCAGCAGCCTGCTACTAGCGGGGCCCTCCTACGAGCAGTACTTC.

This chain joins TRBV2 and TRBJ2-5; D is undetermined. Germline-derived CDR1 and CDR2 are SNHLY and FYNNEI. The ends were cut back, 10 bases at V and 11 bases at J, with 32 bases in the middle. This CDR3 comprises 16 residues. The CDR3 DNA is TGTGCCAACAAGAAGTCAGCTTTGTTTTTCTACAATGAGCAGTACTTC. Its translation is CANKKSALFFYNEQYF.

This clonotype has more than one count but fewer than ten. The chain uses TRBV18 and TRBJ2-1; 7 bases are shared with TRBD1. Germline assignment: CDR1 KGHSH and CDR2 LQKENI. The CDR3 has 14 residues. J gave up 4 bases and V 3 bases, and 3 bases lay outside the gene matches. CDR3 amino acids: CASSPSRGYNEQFF. CDR3 bases: TGTGCCAGCTCACCTTCCAGGGGGTACAATGAGCAGTTCTTC.

The chain joins TRBV7-9 to TRBJ2-7; a possible D gene is TRBD1 (6 bases). This CDR3 comprises 14 residues. V dropped 7 bases and J dropped 2 bases, with 15 bases sitting between them. Germline V lookup: CDR1 SEHNR, CDR2 FQNEAQ (reference sequence). The CDR3 reads CASTPRDNAYEQYF. The CDR3 DNA follows: TGTGCCAGCACCCCCCGGGACAACGCCTACGAGCAGTACTTC.

In this sample, this clonotype turned up a few times. V usage is TRBV15 and J usage is TRBJ1-6; no definite D call. V lost 0 bases, J lost 7 bases, and 7 bases lay in between. This CDR3 contains 14 residues. Germline loops: CDR1 LNHNV, CDR2 YYDKDF (reference sequence). CDR3 DNA sequence: TGTGCCACCAGCAGAGATTTTCGGAATTCACCCCTCCACTTT. Its translation is CATSRDFRNSPLHF.

This clonotype came up a few times. V usage is TRBV6-6 and J usage is TRBJ2-5, with 8 bases lining up with TRBD1. Germline V gives CDR1 MNHNY, CDR2 SVGAGI (reference sequence). The CDR3 extends over 14 amino acids. Unmatched junction bases numbered 8, after V lost 8 bases and J lost 3 bases. The chain's CDR3 is CASSDGQGKETQYF. DNA of the CDR3: TGTGCCAGCTCCGACGGACAGGGAAAAGAGACCCAGTACTTC.

This chain uses TRBV28 with TRBJ1-5; D not resolved. In germline, CDR1 is MDHEN, CDR2 SYDVKM. V lost 4 bases, J lost 5 bases, and 12 bases lay in between. The length of the CDR3 is 14 residues. This CDR3 is CASSSAQGYQPQHF. In nucleotides, the CDR3 is TGTGCCAGCAGTTCCGCCCAAGGGTATCAGCCCCAGCATTTT.

This clonotype has just a few counts. This rearrangement joins TRBV20-1 to TRBJ1-5, with D perhaps TRBD1 (5 bases). The CDR3 sequence is 15 residues long. The V gene lost 2 bases and the J gene lost 7 bases, with 18 bases spanning the gap. Germline CDR1 reads DFQATT; CDR2 reads SNEGSKA (reference sequence). The CDR3 region has the DNA TGCAGTGCTAGATTTGGCACGTCGGCAGGGCAGCCCCAGCATTTT. This gives the protein CSARFGTSAGQPQHF.

The chain carries TRBV12-3 or TRBV12-4 and TRBJ1-5; TRBD1 aligns across 9 bases. The CDR3 consists of 14 residues. J gave up 9 bases and V 6 bases, and 9 bases lay outside the gene matches. The CDR3 DNA sequence: TGTGCCAGCAGCCGGGGACAGGGCTTTCGGCCCCAGCATTTT. This gives the protein CASSRGQGFRPQHF.

Here the CDR3 reads CASVSGGSKETQYF. In DNA, the CDR3 is TGTGCCAGCGTTAGCGGGGGATCGAAAGAGACCCAGTACTTC. The chain links TRBV12-3 or TRBV12-4 to TRBJ2-5; TRBD2 agrees at 9 bases. This CDR3 comprises 14 residues. With V trimmed by 8 bases and J by 3 bases, 7 bases remained unmatched.